The 5 T cell receptor beta chains given below trace back to one sample, sequenced in a study of graft-versus-host responses after intestinal transplantation. Sequencing used immunoSEQ multiplex PCR; TCRdb keeps in-frame clones, though not all of them. The profile covers under 150,000 clones, with approximately 92% appearing a single time and roughly 0.17% taken by the ten largest. For these receptors, no antigen is known. Material: unstimulated CD4+ T cells sorted from spleen or lymph node cells, obtained before intestinal transplant. These receptors all stem from a human donor who received an intestinal transplant.

The CDR3 region is CASRGQFSSYEQYF. CDR3 coding DNA: TGTGCCAGCAGAGGACAGTTTTCTTCCTACGAGCAGTACTTC. The rearrangement joins TRBV2 to TRBJ2-7; D possibly corresponds to TRBD1 (6 bases). Germline V lookup: CDR1 SNHLY, CDR2 FYNNEI. The CDR3 runs 14 residues. V lost 6 bases, J lost 1 base, and 13 bases lay in between.

This chain connects TRBV18 to TRBJ2-7; unclear D gene. The CDR3 contains 11 residues. The V end lost 8 bases, the J end lost 6 bases, and 11 bases lay between the germline ends. Germline assignment: CDR1 KGHSH and CDR2 LQKENI. The CDR3 spells CASRASGEQYF. CDR3 in DNA: TGTGCCAGCAGGGCCTCTGGCGAGCAGTACTTC.

Only a few counts were recorded for this clone. This rearrangement joins TRBV6-5 to TRBJ1-2; D may be TRBD1 (5 bases). Germline-derived CDR1 and CDR2 are MNHEY and SVGAGI. The CDR3 spans 15 residues. Trimming shortened V by 2 bases and J by 4 bases, and 14 bases separated the two germline ends. CDR3 sequence (DNA): TGTGCCAGCAGTTACGGGCCAGGGTCGGGCTATGGCTACACCTTC. This translates into CASSYGPGSGYGYTF.

This rearrangement joins TRBV4-1 to TRBJ1-2; D uncertain. The CDR3 has 16 residues. The V end lost 4 bases, the J end lost 0 bases, and 15 bases lay between the germline ends. Germline loops: CDR1 MGHRA, CDR2 YSYEKL. CDR3: CASSPSSGRTNYGYTF. CDR3 DNA: TGCGCCAGCAGCCCGTCGTCAGGAAGAACTAACTATGGCTACACCTTC.

This clone has a handful of counts. This chain connects TRBV7-3 to TRBJ1-6; D unresolved. V lost 2 bases to trimming and J lost 9 bases, with 8 bases between them. The V gene's germline CDR1 is SGHTA and CDR2 FQGTGA. The length of the CDR3 is 13 residues. The CDR3: CASSLLPGSPLHF. CDR3 in DNA: TGTGCCAGCAGCTTATTGCCGGGTTCACCCCTCCACTTT.